This T cell receptor (beta chain) was captured by sequencing in a study of shared clonotypes between healthy human individuals. Study-wide results and limits: Few donors restricted represented genetic and exposure-history diversity.

A CD45RA+ naive subset and a CD45RA-negative memory subset were split from CD4+ cells. In this sample, this clone turned up a few times. Its antigen is as yet unknown. Each cell subset's genomic DNA was divided evenly among several immunoSEQ plates. Repertoires were generated with immunoSEQ multiplex PCR, while TCRdb's copy carries only in-frame clones and drops some. The table records about 1 million clones, around 74% of them present only once. This receptor was obtained from a man between 18 and 35 years old in good health. Sequencing was performed on memory CD4+ T cells sorted from blood. Documented subset: CD45RA-negative fraction.

CDR3 coding DNA: TGTGCCAGCAGCTTAGCAAAAGGGGGACAGGAAACAGATGGCTACACCTTC. This encodes CASSLAKGGQETDGYTF. This chain uses TRBV7-8 with TRBJ1-2; 8 nucleotides agree with TRBD1. Germline CDR1 reads SGHVS; CDR2 reads FQNEAQ. This CDR3 has 17 residues. The V segment lost 0 bases and the J segment 6 bases; nucleotides outside the gene matches: 12. Full variable domain (outside the CDR3, taken from reference TRBV7-8 and TRBJ1-2): GAGVSQSPRYKVAKRGQDVALRCDPISGHVSLFWYQQALGQGPEFLTYFQNEAQLDKSGLPSDRFFAERPEGSVSTLKIQRTQQEDSAVYLCASSLAKGGQETDGYTFGSGTRLTVV.